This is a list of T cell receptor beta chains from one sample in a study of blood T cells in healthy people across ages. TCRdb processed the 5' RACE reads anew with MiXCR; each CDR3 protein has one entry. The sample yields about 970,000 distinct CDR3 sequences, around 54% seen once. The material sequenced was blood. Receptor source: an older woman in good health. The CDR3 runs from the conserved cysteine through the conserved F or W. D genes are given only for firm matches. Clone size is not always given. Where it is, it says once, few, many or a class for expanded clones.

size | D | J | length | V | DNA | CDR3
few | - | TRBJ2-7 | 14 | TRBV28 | TGTGCCAGCTCGCTGGTAGGGGAGACCCACGAGCAGTACTTC | CASSLVGETHEQYF
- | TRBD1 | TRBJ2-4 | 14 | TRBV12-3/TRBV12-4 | TGTGCCAGCAGTGTAGGCGTCCTACAGGGGGAGCAGTACTTC | CASSVGVLQGEQYF
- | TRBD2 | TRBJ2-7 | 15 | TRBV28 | TGTGCCAGCACCGTCGCTAGCGGAAAGTACTACGAGCAGTACTTC | CASTVASGKYYEQYF
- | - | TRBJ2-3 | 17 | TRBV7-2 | TGTGCCAGCAGCTTAGGGTCATCAGGGGATTACACAGATACGCAGTATTTT | CASSLGSSGDYTDTQYF
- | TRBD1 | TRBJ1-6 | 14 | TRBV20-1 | TGCAGTGCTAGATCGGGACAGGGGGATTCACCCCTCCACTTT | CSARSGQGDSPLHF
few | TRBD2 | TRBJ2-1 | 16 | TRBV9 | TGTGCCAGCAGCCCCCGAGCTAGCGGGGTTTACAATGAGCAGTTCTTC | CASSPRASGVYNEQFF
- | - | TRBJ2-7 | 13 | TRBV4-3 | TGCGCCAGCAGCCACCGGACAAACTACGAGCAGTACTTC | CASSHRTNYEQYF
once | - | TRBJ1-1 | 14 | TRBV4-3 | TGCGCCAGCAGCCGAGATTTGGGGGGTCCTGAAGCTTTCTTT | CASSRDLGGPEAFF
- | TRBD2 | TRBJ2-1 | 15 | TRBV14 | TGTGCCAGCAGCCGGGTAAGCGGGAGGTACAATGAGCAGTTCTTC | CASSRVSGRYNEQFF
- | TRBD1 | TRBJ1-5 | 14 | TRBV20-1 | TGCAATGCTAGACCGGGACAGGGGAATCAGCCCCAGCATTTT | CNARPGQGNQPQHF
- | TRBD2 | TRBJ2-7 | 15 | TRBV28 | TGTGCCAGCAGCCCCGTACGGGAGGCCCCCTACGAGCAGTACTTC | CASSPVREAPYEQYF
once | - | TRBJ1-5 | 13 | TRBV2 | TGTGCCAGCAGCCAATATCAGGGGCGGCCCCAGCATTTT | CASSQYQGRPQHF
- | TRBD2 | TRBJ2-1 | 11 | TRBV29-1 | TGCAGCGTTGAACTACTAGCGGGGCAGTTCTTC | CSVELLAGQFF
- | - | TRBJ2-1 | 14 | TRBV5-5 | TGTGCCAGCCTTTTGGGTAGATCCTACAAGGAGCAGTTCTTC | CASLLGRSYKEQFF
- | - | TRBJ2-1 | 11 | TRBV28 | TGTGCCAGCAGGCTGCATGATGAGCAGTTCTTC | CASRLHDEQFF
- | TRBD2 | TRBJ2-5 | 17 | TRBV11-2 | TGTGCCAGCAGCTTAGGGTTTCTAGCGGGCCCGGGGGAGACCCAGTACTTC | CASSLGFLAGPGETQYF
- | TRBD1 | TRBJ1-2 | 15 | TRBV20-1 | TGCAGTGCTAGGGAACCGGGACAGGGGGGCTATGGCTACACCTTC | CSAREPGQGGYGYTF
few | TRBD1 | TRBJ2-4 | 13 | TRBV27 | TGTGCCAGCAGTTTACAGGGGGCAAACATTCAGTACTTC | CASSLQGANIQYF
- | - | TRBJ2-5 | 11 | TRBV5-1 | TGCGCCAGTACGCTGATAGGAACCCAGTACTTC | CASTLIGTQYF
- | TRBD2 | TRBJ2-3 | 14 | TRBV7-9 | TGTGCCAGCCACGCTAGCGGGATCACAGATACGCAGTATTTT | CASHASGITDTQYF
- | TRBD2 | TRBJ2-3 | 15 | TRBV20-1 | TGCAGTGCTAGTAGCGGGGGAGGATTCACAGATACGCAGTATTTT | CSASSGGGFTDTQYF
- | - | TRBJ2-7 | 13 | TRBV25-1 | TGTGCCAGCAGTGTTGGATTCCAGGACGAGCAGTACTTC | CASSVGFQDEQYF
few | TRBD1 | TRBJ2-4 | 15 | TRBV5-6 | TGTGCCAGCAGCCGCCTGGGGACAGGGGAAAACATTCAGTACTTC | CASSRLGTGENIQYF
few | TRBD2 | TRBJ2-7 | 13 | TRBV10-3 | TGTGCCATCAGTGAGGGGACTAGCCACGAGCAGTACTTC | CAISEGTSHEQYF
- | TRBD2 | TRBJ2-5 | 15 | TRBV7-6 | TGTGCCAGCAGCGCGTCTAGCGGGAGTACGAAGACCCAGTACTTC | CASSASSGSTKTQYF
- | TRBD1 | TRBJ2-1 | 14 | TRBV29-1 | TGCAGCGTTGAGGGGGACAGGGGGCGTAATGAGCAGTTCTTC | CSVEGDRGRNEQFF
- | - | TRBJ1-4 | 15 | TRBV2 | TGTGCCAGCAGCGTGACAGCCACAACTAATGAAAAACTGTTTTTT | CASSVTATTNEKLFF
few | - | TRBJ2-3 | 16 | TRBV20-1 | TGCAGTGCTAACCCGTCTTGGGGGAGAATCTCAGATACGCAGTATTTT | CSANPSWGRISDTQYF
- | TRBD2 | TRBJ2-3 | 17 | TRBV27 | TGTGCCAGCAGGACCGGACTAGCGGGAGGGAGCACAGATACGCAGTATTTT | CASRTGLAGGSTDTQYF
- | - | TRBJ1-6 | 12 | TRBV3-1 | TGTGCCAGCACCTCCTATAATTCACCCCTCCACTTT | CASTSYNSPLHF
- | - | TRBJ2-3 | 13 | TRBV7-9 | TGTGCCAGCAGCCGGATTCGGGGGGATACGCAGTATTTT | CASSRIRGDTQYF
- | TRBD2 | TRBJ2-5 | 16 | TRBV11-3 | TGTGCCAGCAGCTCAGGAACTAGCGGGCCACAAGAGACCCAGTACTTC | CASSSGTSGPQETQYF
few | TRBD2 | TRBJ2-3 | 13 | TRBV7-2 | TGTGCCAGCAGCTTAGAGCGGGACGCCACGCAGTATTTT | CASSLERDATQYF
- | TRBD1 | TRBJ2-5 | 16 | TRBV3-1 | TGTGCCAGCAGCCAAGAATATAACAGGGGTACCGAGACCCAGTACTTC | CASSQEYNRGTETQYF
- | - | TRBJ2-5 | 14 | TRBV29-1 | TGCAGCGTTCTCGTCATCCCCGAGGGAGAGACCCAGTACTTC | CSVLVIPEGETQYF
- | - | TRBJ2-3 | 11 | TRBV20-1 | TGCAGTGCGCGGGGCCCGGATGCGCAGTATTTT | CSARGPDAQYF
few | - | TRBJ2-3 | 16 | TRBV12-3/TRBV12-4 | TGTGCCAGCAGTTTCTTCCAGGCCGCTAGCACAGATGCGCAGTATTTT | CASSFFQAASTDAQYF
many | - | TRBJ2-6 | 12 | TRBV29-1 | TGCAGCGCCGCAGGCCAGGGAAACGTCCTGACTTTC | CSAAGQGNVLTF
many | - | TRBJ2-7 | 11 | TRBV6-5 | TGTGCCAGCAGTTACAACTACGAGCAGTACTTC | CASSYNYEQYF
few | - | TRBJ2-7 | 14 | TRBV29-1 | TGCAGCGTTGTTATTCCAGGGTTTGGCTACGAGCAGTACTTC | CSVVIPGFGYEQYF
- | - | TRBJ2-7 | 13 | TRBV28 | TGTGCCAGCATTAGACGTATGTCCTACGAGCAGTACTTC | CASIRRMSYEQYF
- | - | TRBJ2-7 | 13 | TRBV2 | TGTGCCAGCACCCGGACACCGACCTACGAGCAGTACTTC | CASTRTPTYEQYF
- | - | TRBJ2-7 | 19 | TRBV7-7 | TGTGCCAGCAGTCTATACTCGGTCGGGCTAGCGCGTACAACCTGCGAGCAGTACTTC | CASSLYSVGLARTTCEQYF
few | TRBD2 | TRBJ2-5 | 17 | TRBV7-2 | TGTGCCAGCAGCTCACTCCGGACTAGCGGGTGGGCCAATGAGCAGTACTTC | CASSSLRTSGWANEQYF
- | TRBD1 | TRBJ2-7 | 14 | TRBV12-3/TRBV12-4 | TGTGCCAGCAGGAACAGGGGGAGTTCCTACGAGCAGTACTTC | CASRNRGSSYEQYF
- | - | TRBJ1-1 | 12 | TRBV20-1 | TGCAGTGCTTCACAGGGAGGGGCTGAAGCTTTCTTT | CSASQGGAEAFF
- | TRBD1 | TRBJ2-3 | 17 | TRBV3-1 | TGTGCCAGCAGCCAAGGACAGGGGCCCTACAGCTCAGATACGCAGTATTTT | CASSQGQGPYSSDTQYF
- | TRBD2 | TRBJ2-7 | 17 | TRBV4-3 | TGCGCCAGCAGCCAAGATATGACTAGCGGGACGACCTACGAGCAGTACTTC | CASSQDMTSGTTYEQYF
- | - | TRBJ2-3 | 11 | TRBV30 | TGTGCCTGGAGGACGCCCAAGACGCTGTATTTT | CAWRTPKTLYF
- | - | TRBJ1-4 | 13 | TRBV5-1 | TGCGGCAGCAGCAGGTTGAGTGGTGAAAAACTGTTTTTT | CGSSRLSGEKLFF
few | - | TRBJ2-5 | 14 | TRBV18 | TGTGCCAGCTCACTTTGCTCCAACCAAGAGACCCAGTACTTC | CASSLCSNQETQYF
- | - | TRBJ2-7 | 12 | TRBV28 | TGTGCCAGCAGCCGGGGACCGCGCGAGCAGTACTTC | CASSRGPREQYF
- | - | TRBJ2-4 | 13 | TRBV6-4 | TGTGCCGGATGGCGGGTAGGCAAAAACATTCAGTACTTC | CAGWRVGKNIQYF
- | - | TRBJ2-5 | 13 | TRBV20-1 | TGCAGTGCTACTCCCGGGACTCCAAGGGAGCAGTACTTC | CSATPGTPREQYF
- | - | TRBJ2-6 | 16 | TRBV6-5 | TGTGCCAGCAGTTCGAGGGGAGGCTCTGGGGCCAACGTCCTGACTTTC | CASSSRGGSGANVLTF
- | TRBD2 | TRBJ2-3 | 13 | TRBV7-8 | TGTGCCAGCAGCCCAGCAAGCGGGGGCGGTCAGTATTTT | CASSPASGGGQYF
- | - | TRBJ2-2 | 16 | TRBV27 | TGTGCCAGCAGTTCTGCAGGGAAGGAGGACACCGGGGAGCTGTTTTTT | CASSSAGKEDTGELFF
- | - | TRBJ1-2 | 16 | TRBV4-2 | TGTGCCAGCAGGATTGATTCAGGGATCGGTTTTGATGGCTACACCTTC | CASRIDSGIGFDGYTF
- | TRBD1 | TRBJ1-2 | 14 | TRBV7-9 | TGTGCCAGCAGCCCCGATTCGACAGGGTCAGGCTACACCTTC | CASSPDSTGSGYTF